These 19 T cell receptor beta chains were sequenced from one sample in a study of T cells in tuberculosis. Generated by immunoSEQ multiplex PCR, the TCRdb table keeps only in-frame clones and is missing some. Altogether 22,000 or so clones are present, approximately 85% being singletons, with the ten largest covering around 14%. Time point given: new active TB diagnosis, blood taken before or within 7 days of starting treatment. This sample comprised PBMCs, obtained at tuberculosis diagnosis. The source is an adult with tuberculosis.

This clone has only a few counts. This sequence joins TRBV6-6 and TRBJ2-7, with TRBD1 identical over 7 bases. CDR1 MNHNY and CDR2 SVGAGI come from the germline V gene (reference sequence). V dropped 3 bases and J dropped 5; count of bases not matched to a gene: 1. This CDR3 contains 12 residues. The CDR3 region is CASSYTGDEQYF. DNA for the CDR3: TGTGCCAGCAGTTATACAGGGGACGAGCAGTACTTC.

The chain employs TRBV9 and TRBJ2-7; 7 nucleotides match TRBD1. This CDR3 spans 15 amino acids. CDR1 is SGDLS and CDR2 is YYNGEE in the germline V gene. Losses at the gene ends were 2 bases for V and 0 bases for J; bases not matched to a gene: 5. The CDR3 reads CASSVSRDSSYEQYF. The CDR3 nucleotides are TGTGCCAGCAGCGTGAGTCGGGACAGCTCCTACGAGCAGTACTTC.

J is TRBJ1-2 and V is TRBV6-1; D might be TRBD1 (6 bases). CDR1 is MNHNS and CDR2 is SASEGT in the germline V gene. This CDR3 region has 16 residues. The ends were cut back, 3 bases at V and 6 bases at J, with 20 bases in the middle. The CDR3 coding sequence is TGTGCCAGCAGTGAGGATATCCTCGGGGGGCGGGATGGCTACACCTTC. Protein product: CASSEDILGGRDGYTF.

The CDR3 DNA is TGTGCCACCAGCAAAACGGACAGTGAGGGAACCTACGAGCAGTACTTC. Its protein product is CATSKTDSEGTYEQYF. The chain joins TRBV15 to TRBJ2-7, with a weak D call TRBD1 (6 bases). CDR1 LNHNV and CDR2 YYDKDF come from the germline V gene (reference sequence). Trimming removed 4 bases at V and 2 bases at J, with 18 bases between. CDR3 size: 16 residues.

The chain is built from TRBV6-5 and TRBJ1-3; D call uncertain. The germline V and J ends were trimmed by 1 base and 2 bases, with 9 bases remaining between them. Germline CDR1 reads MNHEY; CDR2 reads SVGAGI. The length of the CDR3 is 15 residues. This CDR3 reads CASSYFAGTGNTIYF. In DNA form, the CDR3 reads TGTGCCAGCAGTTACTTCGCGGGAACTGGAAACACCATATATTTT.

This clone showed up just a few times. The chain has TRBV11-2 and TRBJ1-2, with a tentative D call TRBD1 (6 bases). V lost 5 bases and J 8 bases, leaving 15 bases between the germline ends. The CDR3 loop spans 13 amino acids. Germline V gene data show CDR1 as SGHAT and CDR2 as FQNNGV. The DNA for the CDR3 is TGTGCCAGCAGCAGCCAGGGGAAGGTCGGCTACACCTTC. As protein: CASSSQGKVGYTF.

This chain joins TRBV6-5 and TRBJ1-1, with TRBD1 matching over 10 bases. The ends lost 7 bases at V and 4 bases at J; junction bases unmatched: 9. CDR3 length: 15 amino acids. Germline V gene sequence: CDR1 MNHEY, CDR2 SVGAGI. CDR3 loop: CASNLGQGFRTEAFF. DNA for the CDR3: TGTGCCAGCAACCTGGGACAGGGGTTTCGCACTGAAGCTTTCTTT.

The V call is TRBV6-4, the J call TRBJ2-3; 8 positions agree with TRBD1. Germline lookup yields CDR1 MRHNA and CDR2 SNTAGT. This CDR3 contains 16 residues. V was pared by 2 bases and J by 0 bases, with 4 bases of the junction left unmatched. The CDR3 sequence is CASSDEAGGSTDTQYF. CDR3 coding DNA: TGTGCCAGCAGTGACGAGGCAGGGGGCAGCACAGATACGCAGTATTTT.

The V gene is TRBV18, the J gene TRBJ1-3; D is unresolved. V was trimmed by 1 base and J by 0 bases, leaving 10 bases between them. From germline, CDR1 is KGHSH and CDR2 LQKENI. The CDR3 is 16 amino acids. CDR3 sequence: CASSPREGSSGNTIYF. In DNA form, the CDR3 reads TGTGCCAGCTCACCACGGGAAGGGAGCTCTGGAAACACCATATATTTT.

For this clone: At one boundary the junction diverges from the germline segment, which might be a read error. This chain connects TRBV19 to TRBJ1-5; 10 bases fit TRBD1. Germline CDR1 and CDR2: LNHDA and SQIVND (reference sequence). This CDR3 has 14 amino acids. The DNA of the CDR3 is TGTGCCAGTAGTGAGACAGGGGGCAAACAGCCCCAGCATTTT. This translates into CASSETGGKQPQHF.

The J gene is TRBJ1-3, the V gene TRBV27; possible D gene TRBD1, 6 bases. The CDR3 extends over 13 amino acids. V was clipped by 6 bases and J by 3 bases, with 9 bases between them. The germline V gene has CDR1 MNHEY and CDR2 SMNVEV (reference sequence). CDR3 in DNA: TGTGCCAGCAGGGGGGCGGTTGGAAACACCATATATTTT. It translates to CASRGAVGNTIYF.

In this sample, this clone turned up a few times. J is TRBJ2-7 and V is TRBV28, with D perhaps TRBD2 (6 bases). Trimming stripped 7 bases from V and 6 bases from J, with 10 bases between. The CDR3 runs to 11 residues. CDR1 and CDR2 from the germline V gene are MDHEN and SYDVKM. In DNA, the CDR3 is TGTGCCAGCACCCCCGGGGGCGAGCAGTACTTC. Amino acid sequence: CASTPGGEQYF.

This clone was counted between two and nine times. The V gene is TRBV20-1, the J gene TRBJ2-1; no firm D call. This CDR3 is 11 amino acids long. Trimming stripped 3 bases from V and 5 bases from J, with 5 bases between. Germline lookup yields CDR1 DFQATT and CDR2 SNEGSKA (reference sequence). Here the CDR3 DNA reads TGCAGTGCTAGTAAAAACAATGAGCAGTTCTTC. Its translation: CSASKNNEQFF.

The genes are TRBV4-3 and TRBJ2-2; D possibly corresponds to TRBD2 (6 bases). CDR3 length: 16 residues. Trimming took 0 bases from V and 1 from J, leaving 9 bases between them. Germline lookup yields CDR1 LGHNA and CDR2 YSLEER. The CDR3 reads CASSQDTGENTGELFF. In DNA, the CDR3 is TGCGCCAGCAGCCAAGATACGGGGGAGAACACCGGGGAGCTGTTTTTT.

The chain couples TRBV6-5 to TRBJ2-7; 10 nucleotides line up with TRBD1. The CDR3 is made up of 14 amino acids. J was trimmed by 0 bases and V by 5 bases; bases with no gene match: 1. Germline values: CDR1 MNHEY, CDR2 SVGAGI. The CDR3 nucleotides read TGTGCCAGCAGTCGGACAGGGGGCTCCTACGAGCAGTACTTC. Its translation: CASSRTGGSYEQYF.

The chain has TRBV6-5 and TRBJ1-2; D gene uncertain. Per the germline V gene, CDR1 is MNHEY and CDR2 is SVGAGI. The CDR3 covers 13 residues. Trimming stripped 8 bases from V and 6 bases from J, with 16 bases between. The CDR3 loop is CASAVIGQNGYTF. CDR3 DNA: TGTGCCAGCGCAGTTATTGGGCAGAATGGCTACACCTTC.

This clone has only one observation. This rearrangement joins TRBV4-1 to TRBJ2-3, with 9 bases fitting TRBD1. The germline CDR1 and CDR2 sequences are MGHRA and YSYEKL. The V segment lost 4 bases and the J segment 1 base; nucleotides outside the gene matches: 3. This CDR3 is built from 15 residues. The CDR3 nucleotides read TGCGCCAGCAGCCCGGGACAGGGCGGCACAGATACGCAGTATTTT. Protein sequence: CASSPGQGGTDTQYF.

The rearrangement uses TRBV10-3 and TRBJ1-1, with no clear D. The CDR3 is 14 amino acids. Germline CDR1 reads ENHRY; CDR2 reads SYGVKD. The V end lost 4 bases, the J end lost 2 bases, and 11 bases lay between the germline ends. The chain's CDR3 is CAISVGQPNTEAFF. Here the CDR3 DNA reads TGTGCCATCAGTGTTGGGCAGCCTAACACTGAAGCTTTCTTT.

This clone was seen just once. The rearrangement uses TRBV9 and TRBJ2-7, with D unresolved. Trimming took off 4 bases at V and 0 bases at J, with 11 bases between the two ends. CDR1 is SGDLS, CDR2 YYNGEE, per germline. This CDR3 spans 14 amino acids. Written as DNA, the CDR3 is TGTGCCAGCAGCTTAACAGTGCCCTCCTACGAGCAGTACTTC. Encoded protein: CASSLTVPSYEQYF.